This T cell receptor beta chain is drawn from a study of T cells in Graves' hyperthyroidism and ophthalmopathy. The TCR beta CDR3 regions underwent amplification using RNA transcripts as the source. HTBI primers were the set used in a first-round RT-PCR of the TCR CDR3. Via MiXCR, TCRdb re-called the multiplex PCR reads, giving one row per CDR3 protein. The data show approximately 410,000 distinct CDR3 sequences, with under 15% seen just once and roughly 13% held by the top ten. Germline loops: CDR1 PRHDT, CDR2 FYEKMQ (reference sequence). The V and J ends lost 5 bases and 6 bases respectively, with 8 bases between them. The CDR3 runs to 12 residues. This clonotype was detected many times.

The sequence derives from a man between 18 and 35 years old with Graves' ophthalmopathy. The sample was blood. The chain is built from TRBV13 and TRBJ2-1; D gene ambiguous. This CDR3 is CASSPSPNEQFF. For the CDR3, the DNA is TGTGCCAGCAGCCCCTCACCCAATGAGCAGTTCTTC.